A single sample is the source of the 21 T cell receptor beta chains below, sequenced in a study of blood T cell repertoires in COVID-19 (dated by TCRdb to the early 2020s). Library construction relied on the immunoSEQ multiplex PCR assay. TCRdb holds this immuneACCESS table with in-frame rearrangements only. Some clones are missing; in checked studies, unresolved V genes explain under half, and the rest has no known cause. This sample holds 35,000 to 45,000 clones; roughly nine tenths were observed only once. Roughly 9.4% of the sample is held by the ten biggest clonotypes. The specimen was peripheral blood. Receptor source: a man aged 45-60 years with active COVID-19.

V usage is TRBV28 and J usage is TRBJ2-3, with 11 bases that match TRBD2. The germline gives CDR1 MDHEN, CDR2 SYDVKM. The CDR3 is 16 residues long. Trimming took 3 bases from V and 5 from J; bases not matched to a gene: 7. The CDR3 sequence: CASSFPTSGRRDTQYF. The CDR3 coding sequence is TGTGCCAGCAGTTTCCCTACTAGCGGGAGAAGAGATACGCAGTATTTT.

The chain uses TRBV5-6 and TRBJ2-2; 7 nucleotides line up with TRBD2. The CDR3 consists of 15 residues. Per germline, CDR1 SGHDT and CDR2 YYEEEE. V shed 3 bases, J shed 6 bases, and the junction held 8 bases outside the gene matches. CDR3 coding DNA: TGTGCCAGCAGCTCCCTTGCGGGAGTAGCCGGGGAGCTGTTTTTT. Translated, it gives CASSSLAGVAGELFF.

The chain has TRBV6-5 and TRBJ2-6; tentative D call: TRBD1 (6 bases). Germline V gives CDR1 MNHEY, CDR2 SVGAGI. Trimming took 6 bases from V and 0 from J, leaving 9 bases between them. CDR3 length: 15 amino acids. The CDR3 DNA sequence: TGTGCCAGCAGCCCACAGGGCTCTGGGGCCAACGTCCTGACTTTC. Its protein product is CASSPQGSGANVLTF.

The chain employs TRBV14 and TRBJ2-2; D ambiguous. CDR1 SGHDN and CDR2 FVKESK come from the germline V gene. CDR3 length equals 15 residues. V gave up 1 base and J gave up 6 bases, with 12 bases separating them. CDR3 amino acids: CASSQVISVPGELFF. As DNA, the CDR3 is TGTGCCAGCAGCCAAGTCATTTCGGTCCCCGGGGAGCTGTTTTTT.

The V call is TRBV2, the J call TRBJ1-1; a possible D gene is TRBD1 (6 bases). The germline V gene has CDR1 SNHLY and CDR2 FYNNEI. This CDR3 contains 14 residues. V lost 3 bases and J 3 bases, leaving 11 bases between the germline ends. This CDR3 is CASSDRGKYTEAFF. The CDR3 coding sequence is TGTGCCAGCAGTGACAGGGGCAAATACACTGAAGCTTTCTTT.

This chain connects TRBV12-3 or TRBV12-4 to TRBJ2-7; 10 positions agree with TRBD2. The CDR3 is made up of 13 amino acids. Trimming at V came to 6 bases and at J to 5 bases, leaving 4 bases not matched to a gene. CDR3 sequence: CASRLAGIHEQYF. The CDR3 nucleotides are TGTGCCAGCAGACTAGCGGGAATTCACGAGCAGTACTTC.

This chain uses TRBV19 with TRBJ2-7; 7 bases fit TRBD2. The V segment lost 5 bases and the J segment 2 bases; nucleotides outside the gene matches: 3. The CDR3 is 13 amino acids. Germline CDR1 reads LNHDA; CDR2 reads SQIVND (reference sequence). CDR3 region: CASSAGLAYEQYF. CDR3 bases: TGTGCCAGTAGTGCCGGACTAGCCTACGAGCAGTACTTC.

V and J are TRBV4-1 and TRBJ2-2; maybe TRBD1 (7 bases). Germline V gene sequence: CDR1 MGHRA, CDR2 YSYEKL. Trimming left V 3 bases short and J 6 bases short, with 17 bases between. The CDR3 covers 16 residues. The CDR3 DNA reads TGCGCCAGCAGCCAGTGGACAGGACTATCGGCCGGGGAGCTGTTTTTT. Translation gives CASSQWTGLSAGELFF.

This clone was seen a single time. The chain uses TRBV7-9 and TRBJ2-3; TRBD1 is a possible D gene (6 bases). This CDR3 is built from 14 residues. From germline, CDR1 is SEHNR and CDR2 FQNEAQ (reference sequence). Between the trimmed V and J ends, which lost 5 bases and 4 bases, there was a span of 13 bases. The chain's CDR3 is CASSLQGGPDTQYF. The CDR3 coding sequence is TGTGCCAGCAGCCTACAGGGTGGACCAGATACGCAGTATTTT.

V and J are TRBV27 and TRBJ2-1; a weak D match, TRBD1 (6 bases). V was trimmed by 4 bases and J by 3 bases, leaving 16 bases between them. Germline CDR1 MNHEY, CDR2 SMNVEV (reference sequence). The CDR3 has 16 residues. The CDR3 DNA follows: TGTGCCAGCAGTTCTCCGACAGGTGGAGGCTACAATGAGCAGTTCTTC. Its protein is CASSSPTGGGYNEQFF.

This clone was seen once. V usage is TRBV19 and J usage is TRBJ1-5, with TRBD1 as a possible D gene (6 bases). This CDR3 spans 15 amino acids. V gave up 5 bases and J gave up 4 bases, with 15 bases separating them. Looked up from germline, CDR1 is LNHDA and CDR2 is SQIVND (reference sequence). The CDR3 DNA follows: TGTGCCAGTAGTGTTGGGACACCGACTAATCAGCCCCAGCATTTT. Translated: CASSVGTPTNQPQHF.

The V gene is TRBV3-1 (or the pseudogene TRBV3-2), the J gene TRBJ2-5; D ambiguous. Trimming pared 3 bases from V and 1 base from J, leaving 3 bases between. CDR1 and CDR2 from the germline V gene are LGHDT and YNNKEL (reference sequence). The CDR3 spans 12 residues. CDR3 region: CASSHSQETQYF. The CDR3 nucleotides are TGTGCCAGCAGCCACAGCCAAGAGACCCAGTACTTC.

The rearrangement links TRBV28 to TRBJ2-1; possible D gene TRBD1, 6 bases. The V and J ends lost 3 bases and 2 bases respectively, with 11 bases between them. The CDR3 spans 15 residues. Germline V CDR1 and CDR2: MDHEN, SYDVKM. CDR3 protein: CASSFQGPAYNEQFF. The DNA for the CDR3 is TGTGCCAGCAGTTTCCAGGGGCCGGCCTACAATGAGCAGTTCTTC.

The chain is built from TRBV5-1 and TRBJ2-7, with TRBD1 matching over 10 bases. V shed 2 bases, J shed 5 bases, and the junction held 4 bases outside the gene matches. Germline CDR1 reads SGHRS; CDR2 reads YFSETQ. This CDR3 has 14 amino acids. The CDR3 DNA follows: TGCGCCAGCAGCTTACCCGGGACAGGGGACGAGCAGTACTTC. Translating gives CASSLPGTGDEQYF.

CDR3 coding DNA: TGTGCCAGCAGCTTCGGGGGGAGGGGCACCGGGGAGCTGTTTTTT. Translated: CASSFGGRGTGELFF. The chain has TRBV5-4 and TRBJ2-2, with TRBD2 identical over 7 bases. Trimming at V came to 2 bases and at J to 4 bases, leaving 5 bases not matched to a gene. This CDR3 comprises 15 residues. Germline V gene data show CDR1 as SGHNT and CDR2 as YYREEE (reference sequence).

The chain combines TRBV4-1 with TRBJ1-6; TRBD1 aligns across 9 bases. Germline loops: CDR1 MGHRA, CDR2 YSYEKL. The CDR3 loop spans 17 amino acids. V lost 0 bases and J lost 11; bases outside the gene matches: 11. This CDR3 reads CASSQETGGWFSTPLHF. In DNA form, the CDR3 reads TGCGCCAGCAGCCAAGAAACAGGGGGCTGGTTCTCTACACCCCTCCACTTT.

The chain uses TRBV18 and TRBJ2-2; D is undetermined. V lost 3 bases to trimming and J lost 7 bases, with 9 bases between them. Germline CDR1 and CDR2: KGHSH and LQKENI. The CDR3 consists of 13 residues. The CDR3 DNA reads as TGTGCCAGCTCACCGAGCGACGGCGGGGAGCTGTTTTTT. This codes for CASSPSDGGELFF.

V and J are TRBV2 and TRBJ2-5; a possible D gene is TRBD2 (7 bases). Per the germline V gene, CDR1 is SNHLY and CDR2 is FYNNEI. V shed 4 bases and J shed 4 bases, with 10 bases lying between them. The CDR3 contains 13 residues. As DNA, the CDR3 is TGTGCCAGCAGTGCGGGGGGCGGAGAGACCCAGTACTTC. It yields the protein CASSAGGGETQYF.

V and J are TRBV5-1 and TRBJ2-7, with TRBD2 matching over 10 bases. Losses at the gene ends were 1 base for V and 0 bases for J; bases not matched to a gene: 1. This CDR3 spans 15 amino acids. Germline V CDR1 and CDR2: SGHRS, YFSETQ. The CDR3 here is CASSLLAGDSYEQYF. CDR3 nucleotides: TGCGCCAGCAGCTTGCTAGCGGGAGACTCCTACGAGCAGTACTTC. Full variable domain (remainder filled in from reference TRBV5-1 and TRBJ2-7): KAGVTQTPRYLIKTRGQQVTLSCSPISGHRSVSWYQQTPGQGLQFLFEYFSETQRNKGNFPGRFSGRQFSNSRSEMNVSTLELGDSALYLCASSLLAGDSYEQYFGPGTRLTVT.

The genes are TRBV3-1 (or the pseudogene TRBV3-2) and TRBJ1-3; no clear D. V lost 2 bases to trimming and J lost 1 base, with 12 bases between them. The CDR3 is 16 amino acids. In germline, CDR1 is LGHDT, CDR2 YNNKEL (reference sequence). DNA for the CDR3: TGTGCCAGCAGCCAATCGCGGGGATCTTCTGGAAACACCATATATTTT. This encodes CASSQSRGSSGNTIYF.

This chain connects TRBV30 to TRBJ2-1; 9 nucleotides match TRBD1. CDR3 length equals 16 residues. The germline V gene encodes CDR1 GTSNPN and CDR2 SVGIG (reference sequence). The V and J ends lost 2 bases and 5 bases, in that order; junction bases with no gene match: 10. The CDR3 reads CAWSRRTGAGNNEQFF. CDR3 DNA: TGTGCCTGGAGTAGACGGACAGGGGCAGGGAACAATGAGCAGTTCTTC.